A single sample is the source of the 26 T cell receptor beta chains below, sequenced in a study of human CD8 memory T cell subsets. Libraries for TCR beta were constructed using UMI-labeled 5' RACE. TCRdb reanalyzed the 5' RACE reads and collapses them to one entry per CDR3 protein, without DNA. The data include 4,000 or so distinct CDR3 sequences; the top ten clones carry roughly 29%. The sample taken for sequencing was CD8+ effector memory T cells (TEM) sorted from PBMCs. The sample's subset: effector memory CD8 T cells, CCR7- CD45RO+ CD95+. Receptor source: a human donor in good health.

This chain joins TRBV6-2 or TRBV6-3 and TRBJ2-7; TCRdb's assignment of TRBD2 cannot be checked, as there is no DNA. The length of the CDR3 is 15 residues. The germline V gene encodes CDR1 MNHEY and CDR2 SVGEGT. This chain's CDR3 is CASSYSGTSGYEQYF.

According to its frequency, this clonotype is medium-sized. CDR3 sequence: CSARELAGANYGYTF. The gene calls are TRBV20-1 and TRBJ1-2; absent DNA, TCRdb's TRBD1 call cannot be checked. The CDR3 length is 15 residues. Germline V gene sequence: CDR1 DFQATT, CDR2 SNEGSKA (reference sequence).

V and J are TRBV13 and TRBJ2-5; TCRdb outputs TRBD2, but without DNA this stays unchecked. The CDR3 consists of 17 residues. Germline V gene data show CDR1 as PRHDT and CDR2 as FYEKMQ (reference sequence). This chain's CDR3 is CASSLGRAGGGRETQYF.

This clonotype is classed as medium-sized by frequency. CDR3 sequence: CASNPGEEETQYF. The rearrangement joins TRBV12-3 or TRBV12-4 to TRBJ2-5; there is no DNA to check the TCRdb D call of TRBD1. The CDR3 consists of 13 residues.

This clonotype is labeled hyperexpanded based on frequency. The CDR3: CASSQEIQRDRPTNEQFF. The genes are TRBV3-1 and TRBJ2-1; TCRdb's D call, TRBD2, is unchecked because there is no DNA. From germline, CDR1 is LGHDT and CDR2 YNNKEL (reference sequence). The CDR3 is 18 amino acids.

V is TRBV20-1 and J is TRBJ1-1; as DNA is missing, the TRBD1 call by TCRdb cannot be tested. CDR3 length: 15 residues. CDR1 is DFQATT, CDR2 SNEGSKA, per germline (reference sequence). The CDR3 region is CSASPFRTGNTEAFF.

The chain joins TRBV20-1 to TRBJ1-2; the D call from TCRdb, TRBD1, cannot be confirmed without DNA. From germline, CDR1 is DFQATT and CDR2 SNEGSKA (reference sequence). The CDR3 loop spans 17 amino acids. The CDR3: CSAPALAGAGGNYGYTF.

The gene calls are TRBV10-3 and TRBJ2-1; TCRdb picks TRBD2, but there is no DNA to check that call. CDR1 is ENHRY and CDR2 is SYGVKD in the germline V gene. The CDR3 consists of 14 residues. CDR3 region: CAISLGSTGDEQFF.

This clonotype is deemed medium-sized (0.01 to 0.1%) by its frequency. This chain connects TRBV4-3 to TRBJ1-1; TCRdb's D gene call, TRBD1, goes unchecked for lack of DNA. In germline, CDR1 is LGHNA, CDR2 YSLEER. CDR3 length: 14 amino acids. The CDR3 is CASSLRDTRSEAFF.

The chain employs TRBV28 and TRBJ2-5; TCRdb's D call of TRBD2 is untestable without DNA. Germline CDR1 and CDR2: MDHEN and SYDVKM. There are 17 residues in the CDR3. CDR3 sequence reads: CASSPLSGTITKETQYF.

The gene calls are TRBV4-1 and TRBJ1-5. The CDR3 has 16 residues. In germline, CDR1 is MGHRA, CDR2 YSYEKL. This CDR3 reads CASSQEGLNSNQPQHF.

The CDR3 sequence is CASGDRNYGYTF. This rearrangement joins TRBV6-6 to TRBJ1-2; there is no DNA to check the TCRdb D call of TRBD1. CDR3 length equals 12 residues. From germline, CDR1 is MNHNY and CDR2 SVGAGI (reference sequence).

This clonotype is identified as medium-sized from frequency. The chain has TRBV7-6 and TRBJ2-1. CDR3 length equals 15 residues. Germline lookup yields CDR1 SGHVS and CDR2 FNYEAQ. The CDR3 here is CASSLSSPRVNEQFF.

This chain joins TRBV5-5 and TRBJ1-2. The CDR3 length is 11 residues. Germline V gives CDR1 SGHKS, CDR2 YYEKEE (reference sequence). CDR3 residues: CASSLLYGYTF.

According to its frequency, this clonotype is medium-sized (0.01 to 0.1%). The chain is built from TRBV19 and TRBJ2-2; TCRdb outputs TRBD1, but without DNA this stays unchecked. CDR1 and CDR2 from the germline V gene are LNHDA and SQIVND (reference sequence). This CDR3 spans 15 amino acids. CDR3 in amino acids: CASSLGDRDTGELFF. Using reference TRBV19 and TRBJ2-2 for the parts outside the CDR3, the full variable domain is DGGITQSPKYLFRKEGQNVTLSCEQNLNHDAMYWYRQDPGQGLRLIYYSQIVNDFQKGDIAEGYSVSREKKESFPLTVTSAQKNPTAFYLCASSLGDRDTGELFFGEGSRLTVL.

V gene TRBV12-3 or TRBV12-4 combines with J gene TRBJ2-3; with no DNA, the TCRdb D assignment of TRBD1 cannot be verified. The CDR3 has 15 amino acids. The chain's CDR3 is CASTLRGHSTDTQYF.

The V call is TRBV6-2 or TRBV6-3, the J call TRBJ2-7; TCRdb reports TRBD1, a call that lacks DNA to check it against. The CDR3 has 13 amino acids. The germline V gene encodes CDR1 MNHEY and CDR2 SVGEGT. The CDR3 region is CASSQGETYEQYF.

This chain connects TRBV20-1 to TRBJ2-7; TCRdb selects TRBD2, and the lack of DNA leaves this call unchecked. CDR3 length: 14 residues. The germline V gene has CDR1 DFQATT and CDR2 SNEGSKA (reference sequence). The chain's CDR3 is CSAGSERVAYEQYF.

CDR3 amino acids: CASSWGLGTEAFF. The V call is TRBV5-1, the J call TRBJ1-1. The CDR3 runs 13 residues. The germline gives CDR1 SGHRS, CDR2 YFSETQ.

The chain uses TRBV6-2 or TRBV6-3 and TRBJ2-1. The CDR3 totals 11 residues. CDR1 and CDR2 (germline): MNHEY, SVGEGT. The CDR3 spells CASTSYNEQFF.

This chain joins TRBV28 and TRBJ2-5; the D call of TRBD2 rests on TCRdb alone, since no DNA is present to check it. This CDR3 is 19 amino acids long. Germline V CDR1 and CDR2: MDHEN, SYDVKM. The CDR3 sequence: CASSTKSLAGGQYQETQYF.

The gene calls are TRBV9 and TRBJ1-1; TCRdb lists TRBD1, though no DNA is available to test this call. The germline gives CDR1 SGDLS, CDR2 YYNGEE. The CDR3 totals 14 residues. The CDR3 reads CASSVEGGRNEAFF.

The CDR3: CASTPAGGESSYNEQFF. V is TRBV13 and J is TRBJ2-1; TCRdb designates TRBD2, a call that cannot be tested without DNA. Germline values: CDR1 PRHDT, CDR2 FYEKMQ (reference sequence). The CDR3 spans 17 residues.

The rearrangement joins TRBV7-8 to TRBJ2-1; TCRdb reports TRBD2, a call that lacks DNA to check it against. This CDR3 is 12 amino acids long. CDR1 is SGHVS, CDR2 FQNEAQ, per germline. This CDR3 reads CASSPGTQEQFF.

The gene calls are TRBV5-5 and TRBJ1-4; without DNA, the TCRdb call of TRBD1 cannot be checked. The CDR3 totals 14 residues. Germline CDR1 SGHKS, CDR2 YYEKEE (reference sequence). The CDR3 here is CASTPAIRGPKLFF.

J is TRBJ1-1 and V is TRBV19; the TCRdb call, TRBD1, lacks DNA for checking. This CDR3 contains 12 residues. The germline V gene encodes CDR1 LNHDA and CDR2 SQIVND (reference sequence). CDR3 sequence reads: CASSHWTGEAFF.